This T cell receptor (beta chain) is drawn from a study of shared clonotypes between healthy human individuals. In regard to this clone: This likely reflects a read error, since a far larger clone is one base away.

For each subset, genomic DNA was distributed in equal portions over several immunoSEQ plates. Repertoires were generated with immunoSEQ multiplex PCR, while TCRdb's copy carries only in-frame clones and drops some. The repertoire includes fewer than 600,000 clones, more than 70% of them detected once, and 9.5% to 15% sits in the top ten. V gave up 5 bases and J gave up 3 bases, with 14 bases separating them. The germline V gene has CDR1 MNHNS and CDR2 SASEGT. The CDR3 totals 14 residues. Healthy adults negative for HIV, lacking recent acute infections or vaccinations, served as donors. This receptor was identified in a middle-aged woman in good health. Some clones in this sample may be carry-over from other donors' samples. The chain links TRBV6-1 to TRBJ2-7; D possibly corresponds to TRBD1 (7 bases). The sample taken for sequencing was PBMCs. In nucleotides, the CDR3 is TGTGCCAGCAGTCCGGCAGGGGGGCTCTACGAGCAGTACTTC. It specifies CASSPAGGLYEQYF.